The clone carrying this T cell receptor beta chain appeared many times. Its antigen remains unknown. The read ends 3 residues shy of where the CDR3 ends; the end is completed using the germline J gene. These data originate in a study of T cell clonality in common variable immunodeficiency. Broader study findings: Fewer TCRbeta clones were shared among CVID subjects than controls. CVID subjects showed higher TCRbeta clonality than healthy controls. Links between repertoire features and CVID complications were heterogeneity-limited. Common variable immunodeficiency TCR beta sequences reportedly had fewer deletions and N-nucleotide insertions.

Sequencing was performed with immunoSEQ multiplex PCR; in TCRdb, only in-frame clones are kept and a portion is missing. The data show 25,000 to 35,000 clones, with none appearing a single time. V gave up 5 bases and J gave up 7 bases; unmatched junction bases: 4. CDR1 is SGHTA, CDR2 FQGNSA, per germline. The CDR3 loop spans 13 amino acids. The chain recombines TRBV7-2 with TRBJ2-2; TRBD1 aligns across 7 bases. The clonotype comes from a person aged 18 to 70 in good health. Sequenced input: peripheral blood mononuclear cells. The DNA read from the CDR3 is TGTGCCAGCAGCCAGTCAGGGGGCGGGGAG. It yields the protein CASSQSGGGE. The whole CDR3 sequence is CASSQSGGGELFF.